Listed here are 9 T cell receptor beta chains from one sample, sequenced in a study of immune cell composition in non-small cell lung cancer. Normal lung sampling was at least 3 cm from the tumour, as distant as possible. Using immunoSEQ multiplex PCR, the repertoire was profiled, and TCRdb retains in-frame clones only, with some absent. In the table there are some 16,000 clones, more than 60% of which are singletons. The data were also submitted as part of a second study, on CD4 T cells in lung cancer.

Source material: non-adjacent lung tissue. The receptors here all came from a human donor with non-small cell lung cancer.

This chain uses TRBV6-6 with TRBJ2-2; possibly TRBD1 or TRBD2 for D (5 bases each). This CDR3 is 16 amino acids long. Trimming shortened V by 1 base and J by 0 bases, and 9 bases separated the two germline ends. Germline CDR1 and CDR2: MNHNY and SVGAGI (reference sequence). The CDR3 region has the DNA TGTGCCAGCAGTTACTTGGGGGTCGCGAACACCGGGGAGCTGTTTTTT. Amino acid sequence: CASSYLGVANTGELFF.

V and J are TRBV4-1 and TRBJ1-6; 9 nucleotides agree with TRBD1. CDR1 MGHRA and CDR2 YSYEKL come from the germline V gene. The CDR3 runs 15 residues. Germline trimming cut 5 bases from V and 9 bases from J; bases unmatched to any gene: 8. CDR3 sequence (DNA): TGCGCCAGCAGCTTTAGGACAGGGGAGGGTTCACCCCTCCACTTT. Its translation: CASSFRTGEGSPLHF.

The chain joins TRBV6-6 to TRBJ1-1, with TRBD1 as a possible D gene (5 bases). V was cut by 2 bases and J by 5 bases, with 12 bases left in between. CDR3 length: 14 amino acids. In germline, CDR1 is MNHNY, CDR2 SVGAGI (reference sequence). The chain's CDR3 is CASSYSREGTEAFF. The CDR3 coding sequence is TGTGCCAGCAGTTACAGCAGGGAGGGTACTGAAGCTTTCTTT.

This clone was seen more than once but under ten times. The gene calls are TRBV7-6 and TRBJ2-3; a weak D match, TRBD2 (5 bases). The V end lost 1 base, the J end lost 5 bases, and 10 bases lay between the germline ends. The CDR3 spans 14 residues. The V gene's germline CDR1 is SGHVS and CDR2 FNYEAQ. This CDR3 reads CASSLDGVIDTQYF. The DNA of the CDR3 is TGTGCCAGCAGCTTAGACGGGGTAATAGATACGCAGTATTTT.

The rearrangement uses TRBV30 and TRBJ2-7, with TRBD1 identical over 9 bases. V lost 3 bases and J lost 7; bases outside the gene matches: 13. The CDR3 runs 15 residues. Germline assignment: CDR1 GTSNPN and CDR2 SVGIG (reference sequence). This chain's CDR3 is CAWSDIGQGIHEQYF. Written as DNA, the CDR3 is TGTGCCTGGAGCGACATCGGACAGGGGATCCATGAGCAGTACTTC.

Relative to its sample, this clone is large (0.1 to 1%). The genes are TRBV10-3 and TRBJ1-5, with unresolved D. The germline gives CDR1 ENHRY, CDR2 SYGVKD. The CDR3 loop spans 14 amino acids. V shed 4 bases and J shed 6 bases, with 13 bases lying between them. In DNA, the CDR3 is TGTGCCATCAGTGGGACGGCTGGTGCTCAGCCCCAGCATTTT. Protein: CAISGTAGAQPQHF.

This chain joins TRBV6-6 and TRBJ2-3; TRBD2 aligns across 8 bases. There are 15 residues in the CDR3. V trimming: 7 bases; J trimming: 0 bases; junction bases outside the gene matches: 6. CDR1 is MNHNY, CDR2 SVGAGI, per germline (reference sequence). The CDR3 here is CASNSGALSTDTQYF. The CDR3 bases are TGTGCCAGCAATAGCGGGGCTCTTAGCACAGATACGCAGTATTTT.

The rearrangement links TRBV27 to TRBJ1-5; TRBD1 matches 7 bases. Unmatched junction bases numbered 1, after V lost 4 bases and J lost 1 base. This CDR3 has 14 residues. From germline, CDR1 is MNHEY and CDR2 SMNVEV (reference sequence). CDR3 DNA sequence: TGTGCCAGCAGTTCAGGGGGAAGCAATCAGCCCCAGCATTTT. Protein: CASSSGGSNQPQHF.

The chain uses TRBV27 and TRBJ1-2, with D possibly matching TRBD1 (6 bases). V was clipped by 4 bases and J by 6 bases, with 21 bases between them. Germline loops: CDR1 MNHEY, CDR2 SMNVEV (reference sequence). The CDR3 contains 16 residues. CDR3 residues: CASSSTRGGRSHGYTF. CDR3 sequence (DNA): TGTGCCAGCAGTTCGACACGGGGGGGCCGGAGCCATGGCTACACCTTC.